This note documents a single T cell receptor (beta chain) sequence. Germline assignment: CDR1 SGHNT and CDR2 YYREEE (reference sequence). With 4 bases removed from V and 6 bases from J, the gap between germline ends came to 17 bases. The length of the CDR3 is 14 residues. In the original analysis: Scientists estimated how many nucleated cells there were by amplifying reference gene primers. Clones were sequenced by immunoSEQ multiplex PCR, and TCRdb holds only the in-frame ones, with some missing. V and J calls and clone size are copied from that table; D and trimming were computed from the DNA. The table lists 310,000 or so clones, roughly 89% of them singletons. The data are from a study of blood T cell repertoires in COVID-19.

Sequencing was carried out using PBMCs or T cells enriched from blood (not recorded which). This TCR was recovered from a woman in her late teens or twenties who had recovered from COVID-19. V usage is TRBV5-4 and J usage is TRBJ2-7, with D perhaps matching TRBD1 (6 bases). As DNA, the CDR3 is TGTGCCAGCAGCACTACAGGGTACGGAGGCGAGCAGTACTTC. It yields the protein CASSTTGYGGEQYF.